This is a list of T cell receptor beta chains from one sample in a study of CD8 T cells in Susac syndrome. TCRdb fed the immunoSEQ multiplex PCR reads into MiXCR, producing one record per CDR3 protein. The sample records some 300,000 distinct CDR3 sequences, almost 85% being singletons. Sequenced sample: CD8+ T cells from PBMCs. Receptor source: a human donor with multiple sclerosis. Both conserved end residues are part of each CDR3. Each record gives: D gene, clone size, CDR3 length, J gene, V gene, CDR3 protein, CDR3 DNA. A D gene is named only where the DNA matches it firmly. Only part of the rows carry a size: once, few, many, or a class if the clone is expanded.

TRBD1	-	13	TRBJ2-5	TRBV6-1	CASSHGQGETQYF	TGTGCCAGCAGCCACGGACAGGGAGAGACCCAGTACTTC
TRBD2	-	15	TRBJ2-1	TRBV11-2	CASSLAAGGYNEQFF	TGTGCCAGCAGCTTAGCGGCGGGAGGGTACAATGAGCAGTTCTTC
TRBD1	-	15	TRBJ1-5	TRBV25-1	CASSEPGGLGQPQHF	TGTGCCAGCAGTGAACCAGGGGGCCTGGGACAGCCCCAGCATTTT
TRBD1	-	16	TRBJ2-3	TRBV15	CATSPREGGPTDTQYF	TGTGCCACCTCCCCCCGTGAAGGGGGCCCCACAGATACGCAGTATTTT
TRBD1	once	15	TRBJ2-2	TRBV20-1	CSAVDRGKNTGELFF	TGCAGTGCTGTTGACAGGGGGAAGAACACCGGGGAGCTGTTTTTT
-	-	15	TRBJ2-7	TRBV11-2	CASSLVHYAGYEQYF	TGTGCCAGCAGCTTAGTCCACTATGCGGGCTACGAGCAGTACTTC
-	-	15	TRBJ2-7	TRBV10-3	CAISEEWGAGYEQYF	TGTGCCATCAGTGAGGAATGGGGCGCTGGGTACGAGCAGTACTTC
-	-	14	TRBJ2-3	TRBV6-4	CASSDSGLTDTQYF	TGTGCCAGCAGTGACTCGGGCCTCACAGATACGCAGTATTTT
TRBD1	-	15	TRBJ2-7	TRBV6-2/TRBV6-3	CASSYDRGDTTKQYF	TGTGCCAGCAGTTACGACAGGGGAGATACTACGAAGCAGTACTTC
TRBD1	-	14	TRBJ1-2	TRBV3-1	CASSLSGTADSYTF	TGTGCCAGCAGTCTTTCCGGGACAGCTGATAGCTACACCTTC
-	few	16	TRBJ2-1	TRBV4-1	CASSQDVRSSYNEQFF	TGCGCCAGCAGCCAAGATGTACGTAGCTCCTACAATGAGCAGTTCTTC
-	-	13	TRBJ1-1	TRBV28	CASSLRESTEAFF	TGTGCCAGCAGTTTACGGGAGAGCACTGAAGCTTTCTTT
TRBD1	-	16	TRBJ1-5	TRBV19	CASTDPRTGPDQPQHF	TGTGCCAGTACCGACCCCCGGACAGGGCCCGATCAGCCCCAGCATTTT
-	-	14	TRBJ2-1	TRBV20-1	CSANSGLSVVEQFF	TGCAGTGCTAATTCAGGACTTAGTGTTGTTGAGCAGTTCTTC
TRBD2	-	16	TRBJ2-3	TRBV7-2	CASSLALAGVGNTQYF	TGTGCCAGCAGCTTAGCGTTGGCGGGAGTGGGAAATACGCAGTATTTT
TRBD1	-	23	TRBJ2-7	TRBV11-2	CASSSPGTGGTLPGPPYGYEQYF	TGTGCCAGCAGCTCCCCCGGGACAGGGGGAACCCTGCCCGGGCCTCCCTACGGTTACGAGCAGTACTTC
-	-	14	TRBJ2-7	TRBV11-2	CASSLVSKDYEQYF	TGTGCCAGCAGCTTAGTATCAAAGGACTACGAGCAGTACTTC
-	-	14	TRBJ1-2	TRBV11-2	CASSLGTYPHGYTF	TGTGCCAGCAGCTTAGGGACGTACCCCCATGGCTACACCTTC
TRBD2	-	18	TRBJ2-1	TRBV2	CASSGTSGRATLYNEQFF	TGTGCCAGCAGTGGCACTAGCGGGAGGGCCACTCTCTACAATGAGCAGTTCTTC
-	-	15	TRBJ2-3	TRBV7-2	CASSPTRGPTDTQYF	TGTGCCAGCAGCCCAACCAGGGGACCGACAGATACGCAGTATTTT
TRBD2	-	20	TRBJ2-1	TRBV19	CASSMGRLAGGPGLYNEQFF	TGTGCCAGTAGTATGGGACGACTAGCGGGAGGGCCGGGTCTTTACAATGAGCAGTTCTTC
-	-	13	TRBJ2-7	TRBV12-3/TRBV12-4	CASSFGGRHEQYF	TGTGCCAGCAGTTTCGGGGGGCGCCACGAGCAGTACTTC
-	-	14	TRBJ2-7	TRBV24-1	CVTSDSTVSYEQYF	TGTGTCACCAGTGATTCCACGGTCTCCTACGAGCAGTACTTC
TRBD2	-	15	TRBJ2-5	TRBV4-3	CASSQGWLAGETQYF	TGCGCCAGCAGCCAAGGATGGCTAGCGGGAGAGACCCAGTACTTC
-	-	12	TRBJ2-7	TRBV20-1	CSAILRGHEQYF	TGCAGTGCCATCCTCCGGGGCCACGAGCAGTACTTC
-	-	17	TRBJ1-1	TRBV6-5	CASSYSGTLSMNTEAFF	TGTGCCAGCAGTTACTCCGGGACACTTTCGATGAACACTGAAGCTTTCTTT
TRBD2	-	16	TRBJ2-3	TRBV20-1	CSAPLSGRGPTDTQYF	TGCAGTGCTCCTCTTAGCGGGAGAGGGCCCACAGATACGCAGTATTTT
-	-	14	TRBJ2-4	TRBV28	CASSLRQGKNIQYF	TGTGCCAGCAGTTTACGGCAGGGCAAAAACATTCAGTACTTC
TRBD1	-	14	TRBJ1-1	TRBV27	CASSFRTGSTEAFF	TGTGCCAGCAGTTTTCGGACAGGGTCCACTGAAGCTTTCTTT
TRBD1	once	15	TRBJ2-7	TRBV28	CASSVSTGTAYEQYF	TGTGCCAGCAGTGTTAGTACCGGGACAGCCTACGAGCAGTACTTC
TRBD2	-	14	TRBJ2-7	TRBV18	CASSPPGLTYEQYF	TGTGCCAGCTCACCTCCGGGACTAACCTACGAGCAGTACTTC
-	-	13	TRBJ2-3	TRBV10-1	CASREEYTDTQYF	TGCGCCAGCAGGGAGGAATACACAGATACGCAGTATTTT
-	once	13	TRBJ2-5	TRBV20-1	CSAREDPQETQYF	TGCAGTGCTAGAGAGGACCCCCAAGAGACCCAGTACTTC
-	-	14	TRBJ1-2	TRBV7-2	CASGFSGGAGGYTF	TGTGCCAGCGGATTCTCTGGGGGCGCTGGAGGCTACACCTTC
TRBD1	-	14	TRBJ2-7	TRBV5-8	CASSLVQGAGEQYF	TGTGCCAGCAGCTTGGTACAGGGGGCTGGAGAGCAGTACTTC
-	-	17	TRBJ1-4	TRBV20-1	CSADSYGEEATNEKLFF	TGCAGTGCCGACTCTTATGGGGAGGAAGCAACTAATGAAAAACTGTTTTTT
-	-	13	TRBJ2-2	TRBV27	CASSLGRTGELFF	TGTGCCAGCAGTTTGGGACGGACCGGGGAGCTGTTTTTT
-	-	14	TRBJ2-1	TRBV28	CASNLDTEDNEQFF	TGTGCCAGCAACCTGGACACTGAGGACAATGAGCAGTTCTTC
-	-	13	TRBJ2-7	TRBV20-1	CSASTTDSYEQYF	TGCAGTGCTTCGACAACTGATTCCTACGAGCAGTACTTC
TRBD2	few	15	TRBJ2-3	TRBV7-9	CASSPRTSGTDTQYF	TGTGCCAGCAGCCCTCGGACTAGCGGCACAGATACGCAGTATTTT
-	-	16	TRBJ1-3	TRBV4-3	CASSHPAGSSGNTIYF	TGCGCCAGCAGCCACCCCGCGGGGAGCTCTGGAAACACCATATATTTT
TRBD1	-	16	TRBJ2-4	TRBV30	CAWSPLYRGDKNIQYF	TGTGCCTGGAGTCCTCTCTACAGGGGGGACAAAAACATTCAGTACTTC
-	-	14	TRBJ2-7	TRBV29-1	CSVSGSSPLYEQYF	TGCAGCGTTTCGGGGAGCAGCCCCCTCTACGAGCAGTACTTC
-	-	15	TRBJ1-1	TRBV4-3	CASSQFSVANTEAFF	TGCGCCAGCAGCCAGTTTAGCGTGGCGAACACTGAAGCTTTCTTT
-	-	14	TRBJ2-5	TRBV20-1	CSARGPRWTETQYF	TGCAGTGCTAGAGGGCCCAGGTGGACCGAGACCCAGTACTTC
TRBD1	-	15	TRBJ2-7	TRBV7-9	CASSLVGQGLYEQYF	TGTGCCAGCAGCTTAGTGGGACAGGGTCTATACGAGCAGTACTTC
-	-	16	TRBJ1-4	TRBV24-1	CATSPSSSRSDEKLFF	TGTGCCACCAGTCCCTCCAGCTCTAGGTCGGATGAAAAACTGTTTTTT